This T cell receptor beta chain is drawn from a study of T-cell memory formation after mild COVID-19. Whole-study results and caveats: Several responding clones turned up in pre-infection memory, indicating that cross-reactive memory may have taken part. A second wave expanding day 15 to 37 was CD4+-biased; contracting clones were balanced.

A remark on this clonotype: As yet, its antigen is unknown.

TCRdb ran MiXCR on the 5' RACE reads and lists one entry per CDR3 protein. The data contain approximately 270,000 distinct CDR3 sequences, 15% to 20% of them seen just once; the ten biggest clones take up roughly 20%. The CDR3 is 15 amino acids. V lost 1 base to trimming and J lost 4 bases; unmatched junction nucleotides: 4. The germline V gene encodes CDR1 LNHNV and CDR2 YYDKDF (reference sequence). V is TRBV15 and J is TRBJ2-3, with TRBD2 identical over 8 bases. The sequenced sample was PBMCs or a T cell subset sorted from them (not recorded which). The TCR originated in a man younger than 35 who had mild COVID-19 (a few samples of this study predate the infection). Cell type and time point are not known. The CDR3 here is CATSRAAGGADTQYF. DNA for the CDR3: TGTGCCACCAGCAGAGCCGCGGGGGGAGCAGATACGCAGTATTTT.